A selection of T cell receptor beta chains follows, all from one sample in a study of vaccination effects on CD4 cells after COVID-19. Which antigens these TCRs recognize remains unknown. Clones were sequenced by immunoSEQ multiplex PCR, and TCRdb holds only the in-frame ones, with some missing. The sample has approximately 37,000 clones; about 63% are singletons. The sample was CD4+ T cells from PBMCs cultured without peptide, taken after COVID-19 vaccination. Receptors were obtained from a human donor who received a COVID-19 vaccine. CDR3s include the opening cysteine and the closing phenylalanine or tryptophan. Fields, in order: D gene, J gene, V gene, clone size, CDR3 DNA, CDR3 protein. D genes are given only for firm matches. Clone size, where shown, is once, few, many, or a class for clones that have expanded.

D: TRBD2
J: TRBJ2-7
V: TRBV14
size: once
DNA: TGTGCCAGCAGCCAAATGGCCGGGAGGCCCGCCGAGCAGTACTTC
CDR3: CASSQMAGRPAEQYF

D: NA
J: TRBJ2-7
V: TRBV5-1
size: NA
DNA: TGCGCCAGCAGCCAACGAGGGGGGCAGGGGCCCGAGGACTTC
CDR3: CASSQRGGQGPEDF

D: NA
J: TRBJ1-2
V: TRBV5-6
size: NA
DNA: TGTGCCAGCAACCTCGGTGGAGCCTATGGCTACACCTTC
CDR3: CASNLGGAYGYTF

D: NA
J: TRBJ2-5
V: TRBV12-2
size: few
DNA: TGTGCAAGTCGCTTTGGCTTCGTGGAGACCCAGTACTTC
CDR3: CASRFGFVETQYF

D: NA
J: TRBJ1-1
V: TRBV11-2
size: NA
DNA: TGTGCCAGCAGCCGGGCAGTGGTCTCGGGGTCGTGGAACACTGAAGCTTTCTTT
CDR3: CASSRAVVSGSWNTEAFF

D: TRBD2
J: TRBJ2-3
V: TRBV18
size: once
DNA: TGTGCCAGCTCGCAAAATTCGCTAGCGGGGAGCACAGATACGCAGTATTTT
CDR3: CASSQNSLAGSTDTQYF

D: TRBD1
J: TRBJ1-5
V: TRBV6-5
size: NA
DNA: TGTGCCAGCAGTATCGGGACAGGGGGCAATCAGCCCCAGCATTTT
CDR3: CASSIGTGGNQPQHF

D: TRBD2
J: TRBJ2-3
V: TRBV10-3
size: NA
DNA: TGTGCCATCAGTGACCCCGGACTAGCGGGAACCTCCACAGATACGCAGTATTTT
CDR3: CAISDPGLAGTSTDTQYF

D: NA
J: TRBJ1-1
V: TRBV19
size: NA
DNA: TGTGCCAGTAGGCCGACAGTGAACACTGAAGCTTTCTTT
CDR3: CASRPTVNTEAFF

D: NA
J: TRBJ2-5
V: TRBV6-1
size: NA
DNA: TGTGCCAGCAGTGAAAGAACAGAACTAAAGACCCAGTACTTC
CDR3: CASSERTELKTQYF

D: NA
J: TRBJ1-1
V: TRBV20-1
size: NA
DNA: TGCAGTGCTAGTAAGTCCTACACTGAAGCTTTCTTT
CDR3: CSASKSYTEAFF

D: NA
J: TRBJ2-1
V: TRBV2
size: NA
DNA: TGTGCCAGCAGGTACGGGAGTGCCTACAATGAGCAGTTCTTC
CDR3: CASRYGSAYNEQFF

D: TRBD2
J: TRBJ2-2
V: TRBV5-1
size: few
DNA: TGCGCCAGCAGCTTTCTGGAGCGGGGAAACACCGGGGAGCTGTTTTTT
CDR3: CASSFLERGNTGELFF

D: NA
J: TRBJ2-5
V: TRBV15
size: NA
DNA: TGTGCCACCAGCAGAGATGGCGCGAGGGGTGGCTCCTCCGAGACCCAGTACTTC
CDR3: CATSRDGARGGSSETQYF

D: NA
J: TRBJ1-5
V: TRBV6-1
size: few
DNA: TGTGCCAGCAGTGAAGGGAGGAGTGGCAATCAGCCCCAGCATTTT
CDR3: CASSEGRSGNQPQHF

D: NA
J: TRBJ1-1
V: TRBV27
size: NA
DNA: TGTGCCAGCAGTTTATCCGCCTACAGGATGCTGAACACTGAAGCTTTCTTT
CDR3: CASSLSAYRMLNTEAFF

D: NA
J: TRBJ2-4
V: TRBV19
size: NA
DNA: TGTGCCAGTAGTATCGTAATTCTAGCCAAAAACATTCAGTACTTC
CDR3: CASSIVILAKNIQYF

D: NA
J: TRBJ1-4
V: TRBV15
size: NA
DNA: TGTGCCACCAGCAGAAGGGTCGGAGGTAATGAAAAACTGTTTTTT
CDR3: CATSRRVGGNEKLFF

D: NA
J: TRBJ1-1
V: TRBV27
size: NA
DNA: TGTGCCAGCAGTGGACAGATGAACACTGAAGCTTTCTTT
CDR3: CASSGQMNTEAFF

D: TRBD2
J: TRBJ2-3
V: TRBV9
size: NA
DNA: TGTGCCAGCAGCGTACTGGCGGGGGGCACAGATACGCAGTATTTT
CDR3: CASSVLAGGTDTQYF

D: NA
J: TRBJ1-5
V: TRBV7-9
size: NA
DNA: TGTGCCAGCAGCTTAGGGGGCCTGCCCCAGCATTTT
CDR3: CASSLGGLPQHF

D: TRBD2
J: TRBJ2-5
V: TRBV11-2
size: few
DNA: TGTGCCAGCAGCTTAGGCGGGGGGAAAGAGACCCAGTACTTC
CDR3: CASSLGGGKETQYF

D: NA
J: TRBJ2-1
V: TRBV18
size: NA
DNA: TGTGCCAGCTCACCACCCATGGGCCGGGACGTCAATGAGCAGTTCTTC
CDR3: CASSPPMGRDVNEQFF

D: NA
J: TRBJ2-3
V: TRBV24-1
size: NA
DNA: TGTGCCACCAGTGCTCAGGTTAAGCAGTATTTT
CDR3: CATSAQVKQYF

D: TRBD2
J: TRBJ2-7
V: TRBV11-2
size: NA
DNA: TGTGCCAGCTCCGCACCCCAGCGGGGGGCCTACGAGCAGTACTTC
CDR3: CASSAPQRGAYEQYF

D: TRBD1
J: TRBJ2-1
V: TRBV5-1
size: NA
DNA: TGCGCCAGCAGCTTATGGGACAGCTTCTACAATGAGCAGTTCTTC
CDR3: CASSLWDSFYNEQFF

D: TRBD1
J: TRBJ1-5
V: TRBV2
size: NA
DNA: TGTGCCAGCCTCCGGGACAGGGAAAGCGGACCCCAGCATTTT
CDR3: CASLRDRESGPQHF

D: NA
J: TRBJ1-5
V: TRBV24-1
size: NA
DNA: TGTGCCACCAGCCAGGGAGCGGGGCAGCCCCAGCATTTT
CDR3: CATSQGAGQPQHF

D: TRBD2
J: TRBJ2-7
V: TRBV29-1
size: NA
DNA: TGCAGCGTCCGCAAGGGTACTAGCGGCTACGAGCAGTACTTC
CDR3: CSVRKGTSGYEQYF

D: NA
J: TRBJ2-7
V: TRBV27
size: NA
DNA: TGTGCCAGCAGTTCTAGGGTACCCTACGAGCAGTACTTC
CDR3: CASSSRVPYEQYF

D: NA
J: TRBJ2-7
V: TRBV10-3
size: NA
DNA: TGTGCCATCAGCCGGCTGGACGAGCAGTACTTC
CDR3: CAISRLDEQYF

D: NA
J: TRBJ2-7
V: TRBV2
size: NA
DNA: TGTGCCAGCAGTGAACCCGCTACCGGGACACTGGACTACGAGCAGTACTTC
CDR3: CASSEPATGTLDYEQYF

D: TRBD1
J: TRBJ2-7
V: TRBV5-1
size: few
DNA: TGCGCCAGCAGCTTGTGGGGACAGGGGGCTAACTACGAGCAGTACTTC
CDR3: CASSLWGQGANYEQYF

D: TRBD2
J: TRBJ2-1
V: TRBV27
size: NA
DNA: TGTGCCAGCAGTTTACCGACAGCGGGAGGAATCTACAATGAGCAGTTCTTC
CDR3: CASSLPTAGGIYNEQFF

D: TRBD2
J: TRBJ2-1
V: TRBV7-9
size: NA
DNA: TGTGCCAGCAGTCCGGGACTAGGGGGGGTTGAGCAGTTCTTC
CDR3: CASSPGLGGVEQFF

D: NA
J: TRBJ2-3
V: TRBV5-4
size: NA
DNA: TGTGCCAGCAGCTTGGTGCGGCGACTGGATACGCAGTATTTT
CDR3: CASSLVRRLDTQYF

D: NA
J: TRBJ2-5
V: TRBV4-1
size: NA
DNA: TGCGCCAGCAGCCAAGTATCATACCAAGGGGCCCAGTACTTC
CDR3: CASSQVSYQGAQYF

D: TRBD2
J: TRBJ2-3
V: TRBV6-1
size: NA
DNA: TGTGCCAGCAGTGAAACCCTAGCGGGGGCAACGCAGTATTTT
CDR3: CASSETLAGATQYF

D: TRBD1
J: TRBJ2-1
V: TRBV5-4
size: NA
DNA: TGTGCCAGCAGCTCCCCCGACAGGGCGTCGTGGTTCTTC
CDR3: CASSSPDRASWFF

D: NA
J: TRBJ1-1
V: TRBV7-8
size: once
DNA: TGTGCCAGCAGCCCTCCTGCCGGGACCCTCACTGAAGCTTTCTTT
CDR3: CASSPPAGTLTEAFF

D: TRBD2
J: TRBJ2-1
V: TRBV24-1
size: NA
DNA: TGTGCCACCAGTGAGACTAGCGGGAGGGGAGGGATCTTC
CDR3: CATSETSGRGGIF